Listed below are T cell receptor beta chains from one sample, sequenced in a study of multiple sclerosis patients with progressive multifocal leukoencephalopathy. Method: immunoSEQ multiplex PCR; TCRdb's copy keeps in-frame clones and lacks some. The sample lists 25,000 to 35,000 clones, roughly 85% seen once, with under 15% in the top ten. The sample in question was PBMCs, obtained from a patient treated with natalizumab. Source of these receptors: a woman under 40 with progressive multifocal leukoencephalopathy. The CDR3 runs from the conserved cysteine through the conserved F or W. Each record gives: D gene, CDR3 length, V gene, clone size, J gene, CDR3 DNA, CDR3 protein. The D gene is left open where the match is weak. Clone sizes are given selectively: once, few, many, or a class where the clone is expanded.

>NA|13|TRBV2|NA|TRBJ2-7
TGTGCCAGCAGTCAAGGACGGGGCTACGAGCAGTACTTC
CASSQGRGYEQYF
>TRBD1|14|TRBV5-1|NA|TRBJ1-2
TGCGCCAGCAGCATACAGGGGGCGGACTATGGCTACACCTTC
CASSIQGADYGYTF
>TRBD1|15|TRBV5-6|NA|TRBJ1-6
TGTGCCAGCAGCGTGGACAGGGGGCTACATTCACCCCTCCACTTT
CASSVDRGLHSPLHF
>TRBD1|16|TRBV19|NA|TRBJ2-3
TGTGCCAGTAGTGCACGGACAGGGACAGGCGGAGATACGCAGTATTTT
CASSARTGTGGDTQYF
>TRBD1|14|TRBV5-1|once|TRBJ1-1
TGCGCCAGCAGCCCGACGACAGGGGTCACTGAAGCTTTCTTT
CASSPTTGVTEAFF
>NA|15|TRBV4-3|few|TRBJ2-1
TGCGCCAGCAGCCAAATCATGGACAACAACAATGAGCAGTTCTTC
CASSQIMDNNNEQFF
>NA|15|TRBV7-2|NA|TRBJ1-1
TGTGCCAGCAGCTTAAATAAGGGTTGGGTCACTGAAGCTTTCTTT
CASSLNKGWVTEAFF
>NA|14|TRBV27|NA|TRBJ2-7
TGTGCCAGCAGCCCCGTCGGATCAAGTCACGAGCAGTACTTC
CASSPVGSSHEQYF
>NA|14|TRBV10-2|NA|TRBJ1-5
TGCGCCAGCAGTGAGTCGGGTGCCAATCAGCCCCAGCATTTT
CASSESGANQPQHF
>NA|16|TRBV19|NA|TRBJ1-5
TGTGCCAGTAGTATAGAGGCATCTAGAGGCAATCAGCCCCAGCATTTT
CASSIEASRGNQPQHF
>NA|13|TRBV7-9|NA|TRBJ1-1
TGTGCCAGCAGCTTAGCGGGCCGCACTGAAGCTTTCTTT
CASSLAGRTEAFF
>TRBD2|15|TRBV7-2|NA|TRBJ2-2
TGTGCCAGCAGCTTCTGGCTAGCGGGGACCGGGGAGCTGTTTTTT
CASSFWLAGTGELFF
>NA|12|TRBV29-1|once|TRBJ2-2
TGCAGCGTTGAGAGGGGCACCGGGGAGCTGTTTTTT
CSVERGTGELFF
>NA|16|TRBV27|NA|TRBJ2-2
TGTGCCAGCAGTAAGGTGGACAGAGCGAACACCGGGGAGCTGTTTTTT
CASSKVDRANTGELFF
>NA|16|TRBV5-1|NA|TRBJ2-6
TGCGCCAGCAGCTTGTTCGCCAGTCCTGGGGCCAACGTCCTGACTTTC
CASSLFASPGANVLTF
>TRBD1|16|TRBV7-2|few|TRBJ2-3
TGTGCCAGCAGCCCCAGACAGGGGGGGAGCACAGATACGCAGTATTTT
CASSPRQGGSTDTQYF
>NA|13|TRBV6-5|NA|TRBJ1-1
TGTGCCACTCGCAGGGTGGAGAACACTGAAGCTTTCTTT
CATRRVENTEAFF
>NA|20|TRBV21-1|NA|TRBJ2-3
TGTGCCAGCAGCGCGCTAAGGGGGGCTAGCGGGAGTCCCGGCACAGATACGCAGTATTTT
CASSALRGASGSPGTDTQYF
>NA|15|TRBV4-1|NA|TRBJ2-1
TGCGCCAGCAGCCAAACTAGCTCCATCCGGGATGAGCAGTTCTTC
CASSQTSSIRDEQFF
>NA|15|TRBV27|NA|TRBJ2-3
TGTGCCAGCAGTTTCGGGCTGGCGGTCGACGATACGCAGTATTTT
CASSFGLAVDDTQYF
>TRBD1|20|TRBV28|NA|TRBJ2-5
TGTGCCAGCAGCCCCACTAAGCTGCGACAGGGGGCGCATTTAGGGGAGACCCAGTACTTC
CASSPTKLRQGAHLGETQYF
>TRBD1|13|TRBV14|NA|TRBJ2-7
TGTGCCAGCAGTCCGGACAGGACCTACGAGCAGTACTTC
CASSPDRTYEQYF
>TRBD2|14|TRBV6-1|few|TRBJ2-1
TGTGCCAGCAGTGATCAGCGGGAGTGGGATGAGCAGTTCTTC
CASSDQREWDEQFF
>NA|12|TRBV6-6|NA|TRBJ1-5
TGTGCCAGCAGCATGGGGCTTAGGCCCCAGCATTTT
CASSMGLRPQHF
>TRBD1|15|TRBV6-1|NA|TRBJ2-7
TGTGCCAGCACCAAGGACAGGGTTCCAAACTACGAGCAGTACTTC
CASTKDRVPNYEQYF
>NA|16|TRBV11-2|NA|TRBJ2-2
TGTGCCAGCAGCCCTCGGGGGACCCAGGTTACCGGGGAGCTGTTTTTT
CASSPRGTQVTGELFF
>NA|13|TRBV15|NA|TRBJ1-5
TGTGCCACCAGCCCAACCTCAGGGGAGCCCCAGCATTTT
CATSPTSGEPQHF
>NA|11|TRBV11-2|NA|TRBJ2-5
TGTGCCAGCAGCGCCAGAGAGACCCAGTACTTC
CASSARETQYF
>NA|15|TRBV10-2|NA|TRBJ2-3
TGCGCCAGCCTAAGCGGGACAGGCCTCACAGATACGCAGTATTTT
CASLSGTGLTDTQYF
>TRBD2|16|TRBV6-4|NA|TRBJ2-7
TGTGCCAGCAGGCTACCCCGGACTAGCGAGACCTACGAGCAGTACTTC
CASRLPRTSETYEQYF
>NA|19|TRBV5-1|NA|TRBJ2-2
TGCGCCAGCAGCTTGGAATCCCCATCGGGAGCGGCGAACACCGGGGAGCTGTTTTTT
CASSLESPSGAANTGELFF
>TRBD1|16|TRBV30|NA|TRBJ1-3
TGTGCCTGGAGTTCCCCGGACAGGGTCTCTGGAAACACCATATATTTT
CAWSSPDRVSGNTIYF
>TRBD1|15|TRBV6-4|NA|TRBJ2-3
TGTGCCAGCAGTGGGACAGGGGGCGCCACAGATACGCAGTATTTT
CASSGTGGATDTQYF
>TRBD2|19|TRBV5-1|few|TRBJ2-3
TGCGCCAGCAGTTATAGCCCCGGGACTAGCGGGACGAATACAGATACGCAGTATTTT
CASSYSPGTSGTNTDTQYF